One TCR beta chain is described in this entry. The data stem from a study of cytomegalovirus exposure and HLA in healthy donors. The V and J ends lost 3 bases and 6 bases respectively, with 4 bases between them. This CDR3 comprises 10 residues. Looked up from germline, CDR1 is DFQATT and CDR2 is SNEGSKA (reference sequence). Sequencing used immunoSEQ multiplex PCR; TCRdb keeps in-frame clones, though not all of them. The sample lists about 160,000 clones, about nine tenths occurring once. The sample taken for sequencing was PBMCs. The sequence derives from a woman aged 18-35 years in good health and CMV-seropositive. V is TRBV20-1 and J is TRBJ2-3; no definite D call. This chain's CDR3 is CSASSDTQYF. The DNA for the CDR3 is TGCAGTGCTAGCTCCGATACGCAGTATTTT.